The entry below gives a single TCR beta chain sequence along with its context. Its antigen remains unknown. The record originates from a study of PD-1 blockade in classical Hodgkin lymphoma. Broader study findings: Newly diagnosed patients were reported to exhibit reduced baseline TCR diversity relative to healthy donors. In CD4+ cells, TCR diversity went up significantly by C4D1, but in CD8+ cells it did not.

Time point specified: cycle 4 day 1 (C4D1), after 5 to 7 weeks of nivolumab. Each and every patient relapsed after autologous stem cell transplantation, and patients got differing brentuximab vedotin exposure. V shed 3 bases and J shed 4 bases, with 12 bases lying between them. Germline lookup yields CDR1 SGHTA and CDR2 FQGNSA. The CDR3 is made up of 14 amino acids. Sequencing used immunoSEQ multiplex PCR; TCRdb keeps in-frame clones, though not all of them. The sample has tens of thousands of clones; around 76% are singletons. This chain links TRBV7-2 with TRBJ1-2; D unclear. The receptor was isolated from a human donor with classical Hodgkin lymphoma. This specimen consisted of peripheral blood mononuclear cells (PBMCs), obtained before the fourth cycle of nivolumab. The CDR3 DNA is TGTGCCAGCAGCTTTCTGTCAGTGGGCTATGGCTACACCTTC. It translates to CASSFLSVGYGYTF.